Presented here are 15 T cell receptor beta chains from one specimen sequenced in a study of OX40 agonist ivuxolimab in advanced cancers. Clones were read by immunoSEQ multiplex PCR, and TCRdb kept only the in-frame ones, dropping some. The data show under 80,000 clones, 92% seen once. Sample: CD4+ or CD8+ T cells sorted from blood, taken in a trial of the OX40 agonist ivuxolimab. These receptors were collected from an adult with an advanced solid tumor such as melanoma, head and neck, liver or kidney cancer.

This sequence joins TRBV27 and TRBJ2-5, with D possibly TRBD2 on 6 matching bases. This CDR3 comprises 15 residues. Germline lookup yields CDR1 MNHEY and CDR2 SMNVEV (reference sequence). Trimming took 5 bases from V and 4 from J, leaving 17 bases between them. In DNA, the CDR3 is TGTGCCAGCAGTCTTCTCCTCGGGAGTCCAGAGACCCAGTACTTC. The encoded protein is CASSLLLGSPETQYF.

CDR3 in DNA: TGTGCCAGCAGCCCCCAGCGGCCGAATAGAGGGGATACGCAGTATTTT. Translating it yields CASSPQRPNRGDTQYF. The genes are TRBV4-2 and TRBJ2-3; possibly TRBD2 for D (5 bases). Germline V gene sequence: CDR1 LGHNA, CDR2 YNFKEQ. The CDR3 totals 16 residues. V lost 4 bases to trimming and J lost 6 bases, with 20 bases between them.

Note on this clone: This CDR3 fails to terminate in the conserved phenylalanine or tryptophan, so it likely reflects a read error. V is TRBV5-1 and J is TRBJ1-2; a possible D gene is TRBD1 (5 bases). V lost 1 base, J lost 5 bases, and 15 bases lay in between. From germline, CDR1 is SGHRS and CDR2 YFSETQ. The CDR3 is 15 residues long. The CDR3 nucleotides read TGCGCCAGCAGCTTGTGGGGCGGAGGAGAATATGGCTACACCCTC. Translating gives CASSLWGGGEYGYTL.

The V gene is TRBV27, the J gene TRBJ1-3; no clear D gene. Germline assignment: CDR1 MNHEY and CDR2 SMNVEV (reference sequence). Trimming removed 6 bases from V and 4 bases from J, with 10 bases in between. The CDR3 contains 13 residues. The CDR3 DNA reads TGTGCCAGCAGACCCACTTACGGAAACACCATATATTTT. Its protein is CASRPTYGNTIYF.

The chain combines TRBV5-1 with TRBJ2-7, with TRBD2 matching 11 bases. The J segment lost 2 bases and the V segment lost 4 bases, leaving 11 bases of the junction unmatched. Germline V CDR1 and CDR2: SGHRS, YFSETQ. This CDR3 spans 17 amino acids. This chain's CDR3 is CASSTRASGGPPYEQYF. CDR3 nucleotide sequence: TGCGCCAGCAGCACCAGGGCTAGCGGGGGGCCCCCCTACGAGCAGTACTTC.

The chain joins TRBV19 to TRBJ2-1; possibly TRBD2 for D (5 bases). The CDR3 loop spans 14 amino acids. Looked up from germline, CDR1 is LNHDA and CDR2 is SQIVND (reference sequence). V was cut by 1 base and J by 5 bases, with 9 bases left in between. CDR3 residues: CASSIGGPNNEQFF. CDR3 bases: TGTGCCAGTAGTATAGGCGGGCCTAACAATGAGCAGTTCTTC. Using reference TRBV19 and TRBJ2-1 for the parts outside the CDR3, the full variable domain is DGGITQSPKYLFRKEGQNVTLSCEQNLNHDAMYWYRQDPGQGLRLIYYSQIVNDFQKGDIAEGYSVSREKKESFPLTVTSAQKNPTAFYLCASSIGGPNNEQFFGPGTRLTVL.

This clone is a singleton in its sample. This chain uses TRBV4-1 with TRBJ2-7; D may match TRBD1 or TRBD2 (5 bases each). Trimming removed 4 bases from V and 0 bases from J, with 19 bases in between. CDR1 is MGHRA and CDR2 is YSYEKL in the germline V gene. The CDR3 contains 17 residues. Written as DNA, the CDR3 is TGCGCCAGCAGCCCTTTCTCGGGGCCCGGAAGCTCCTACGAGCAGTACTTC. This codes for CASSPFSGPGSSYEQYF.

The rearrangement links TRBV9 to TRBJ2-3; D is ambiguous. The CDR3 contains 13 residues. Trimming removed 0 bases at V and 3 bases at J, with 5 bases between. CDR1 is SGDLS, CDR2 YYNGEE, per germline. The CDR3 bases are TGTGCCAGCAGCGTAGAGGGAACAGATACGCAGTATTTT. Its protein is CASSVEGTDTQYF.

The genes are TRBV27 and TRBJ1-2; tentative D call: TRBD1 (5 bases). V lost 5 bases and J 8 bases, leaving 12 bases between the germline ends. Germline CDR1 is MNHEY and CDR2 is SMNVEV (reference sequence). The CDR3 loop spans 12 amino acids. CDR3 DNA: TGTGCCAGCAGTCCCAGCGGGGCGGGCTACACCTTC. Residues: CASSPSGAGYTF.

J is TRBJ2-5 and V is TRBV6-5, with TRBD2 as a possible D gene (6 bases). Germline V gene data show CDR1 as MNHEY and CDR2 as SVGAGI. CDR3 size: 14 residues. Trimming pared 4 bases from V and 9 bases from J, leaving 18 bases between. CDR3 in amino acids: CASSSQIGGTAQYF. The DNA for the CDR3 is TGTGCCAGCAGTTCCCAGATTGGAGGGACGGCCCAGTACTTC.

The chain recombines TRBV7-7 with TRBJ2-7; D gene uncertain. The CDR3 runs 14 residues. V lost 5 bases, J lost 0 bases, and 11 bases lay in between. Germline values: CDR1 SSHAT, CDR2 FNYEAQ (reference sequence). The CDR3 reads CASSPLWASYEQYF. Here the CDR3 DNA reads TGTGCCAGCAGCCCATTGTGGGCCTCCTACGAGCAGTACTTC.

This chain connects TRBV9 to TRBJ1-2; D may be TRBD1 (6 bases). The V end lost 7 bases, the J end lost 0 bases, and 13 bases lay between the germline ends. The CDR3 length is 14 residues. Germline assignment: CDR1 SGDLS and CDR2 YYNGEE. CDR3 residues: CASGGGDTNYGYTF. CDR3 nucleotide sequence: TGTGCCAGCGGAGGGGGGGACACTAACTATGGCTACACCTTC. The variable domain in full, completed from reference TRBV9 and TRBJ1-2, reads DSGVTQTPKHLITATGQRVTLRCSPRSGDLSVYWYQQSLDQGLQFLIQYYNGEERAKGNILERFSAQQFPDLHSELNLSSLELGDSALYFCASGGGDTNYGYTFGSGTRLTVV.

This sequence joins TRBV9 and TRBJ1-4; no firm D call. The CDR3 covers 15 residues. The V gene's germline CDR1 is SGDLS and CDR2 YYNGEE. The V end was cut by 3 bases, the J end by 0 bases, with 9 bases between. The CDR3 region has the DNA TGTGCCAGCAGCGGATACGGTGCAACTAATGAAAAACTGTTTTTT. As protein: CASSGYGATNEKLFF.

The chain has TRBV5-6 and TRBJ1-2; 7 positions agree with TRBD1. This CDR3 region has 17 residues. Per germline, CDR1 SGHDT and CDR2 YYEEEE. The ends lost 2 bases at V and 4 bases at J; junction bases unmatched: 14. CDR3 bases: TGTGCCAGCAGCTTAGGGGTAGGGACAGTAGGGGTCTATGGCTACACCTTC. Translation gives CASSLGVGTVGVYGYTF.

The rearrangement uses TRBV9 and TRBJ2-7; 8 nucleotides align to TRBD1. From germline, CDR1 is SGDLS and CDR2 YYNGEE. The V gene end was trimmed by 4 bases and the J gene end by 0 bases; junction bases not matched to a gene: 6. The CDR3 is 15 residues long. The DNA for the CDR3 is TGTGCCAGCAGCCTGGACAGGGAAAGCTCCTACGAGCAGTACTTC. This codes for CASSLDRESSYEQYF. Variable domain in full (rest from reference TRBV9 and TRBJ2-7): DSGVTQTPKHLITATGQRVTLRCSPRSGDLSVYWYQQSLDQGLQFLIQYYNGEERAKGNILERFSAQQFPDLHSELNLSSLELGDSALYFCASSLDRESSYEQYFGPGTRLTVT.